Following are 24 T cell receptor beta chains from one sample sequenced in a study of blood T cell repertoires in COVID-19. Clones were read by immunoSEQ multiplex PCR, and TCRdb kept only the in-frame ones, dropping some. The data contain around 120,000 clones, 90% of them singletons. Sequenced sample: peripheral blood. Receptors were obtained from a woman aged 55-69 years with COVID-19, enrolled during active disease.

In its sample, this clone was seen once. The CDR3 spells CASSLPEFGTEAFF. CDR3 bases: TGTGCCAGCAGCCTCCCGGAGTTTGGCACTGAAGCTTTCTTT. The rearrangement uses TRBV5-4 and TRBJ1-1; D gene ambiguous. V lost 4 bases and J 4 bases, leaving 14 bases between the germline ends. The CDR3 runs 14 residues. The germline V gene encodes CDR1 SGHNT and CDR2 YYREEE (reference sequence).

The chain joins TRBV2 to TRBJ2-2; the D gene is possibly TRBD1 (5 bases). Germline V gives CDR1 SNHLY, CDR2 FYNNEI. The CDR3 sequence is 14 residues long. Trimming took off 5 bases at V and 4 bases at J, with 11 bases between the two ends. The CDR3 loop is CASSPGQGTGELFF. CDR3 in DNA: TGTGCCAGCAGTCCCGGGCAGGGCACCGGGGAGCTGTTTTTT.

The genes are TRBV7-9 and TRBJ2-7; D gene uncertain. From germline, CDR1 is SEHNR and CDR2 FQNEAQ (reference sequence). This CDR3 comprises 14 residues. Trimming removed 5 bases from V and 5 bases from J, with 16 bases in between. For the CDR3, the DNA is TGTGCCAGCAGCCCCCCGGTTTTGATCAACGAGCAGTACTTC. It is translated as CASSPPVLINEQYF. The full variable domain, completed using reference TRBV7-9 and TRBJ2-7, is DTGVSQNPRHKITKRGQNVTFRCDPISEHNRLYWYRQTLGQGPEFLTYFQNEAQLEKSRLLSDRFSAERPKGSFSTLEIQRTEQGDSAMYLCASSPPVLINEQYFGPGTRLTVT.

This clone has just one count. The J gene is TRBJ2-1, the V gene TRBV5-4, with 10 positions matching TRBD1. V shed 3 bases, J shed 7 bases, and the junction held 4 bases outside the gene matches. CDR3 length: 14 residues. Germline loops: CDR1 SGHNT, CDR2 YYREEE (reference sequence). This chain's CDR3 is CASSSDRGENEQFF. CDR3 DNA sequence: TGTGCCAGCAGCTCGGACAGGGGGGAAAATGAGCAGTTCTTC.

The rearrangement links TRBV7-2 to TRBJ2-2; 12 nucleotides match TRBD2. J gave up 6 bases and V 3 bases, and 5 bases lay outside the gene matches. Germline CDR1 SGHTA, CDR2 FQGNSA. The CDR3 totals 16 residues. The CDR3 sequence is CASSFRLAGGAGELFF. The CDR3 coding sequence is TGTGCCAGCAGCTTCCGGCTAGCGGGGGGGGCCGGGGAGCTGTTTTTT.

This clone is a singleton in its sample. The chain carries TRBV10-2 and TRBJ2-7, with TRBD2 as a possible D gene (6 bases). Trimming stripped 4 bases from V and 3 bases from J, with 13 bases between. This CDR3 has 14 amino acids. Germline CDR1 and CDR2: WSHSY and SAAADI. As DNA, the CDR3 is TGCGCCAGCAGTGGAATGCGGGGCGACTACGAGCAGTACTTC. Its translation: CASSGMRGDYEQYF.

J is TRBJ1-4 and V is TRBV5-1, with 7 bases identical to TRBD1. This CDR3 is built from 14 residues. The V gene's germline CDR1 is SGHRS and CDR2 YFSETQ. Trimming cost V 4 bases and J 8 bases; bases outside gene matches: 8. The CDR3 loop reads CASSQDEGGEKLFF. As DNA, the CDR3 is TGCGCCAGCAGCCAGGACGAAGGGGGCGAAAAACTGTTTTTT.

The genes are TRBV7-3 and TRBJ1-1; tentative D call: TRBD1 (6 bases). This CDR3 is built from 14 residues. Germline values: CDR1 SGHTA, CDR2 FQGTGA. V lost 5 bases, J lost 4 bases, and 14 bases lay in between. The CDR3 coding sequence is TGTGCCAGCAGCAAATCCGGGACAATCACTGAAGCTTTCTTT. Translating gives CASSKSGTITEAFF. The complete variable domain, with remaining parts taken from reference TRBV7-3 and TRBJ1-1, reads GAGVSQTPSNKVTEKGKYVELRCDPISGHTALYWYRQSLGQGPEFLIYFQGTGAADDSGLPNDRFFAVRPEGSVSTLKIQRTERGDSAVYLCASSKSGTITEAFFGQGTRLTVV.

The rearrangement links TRBV3-1 (or the pseudogene TRBV3-2) to TRBJ1-1; D might be TRBD1 (5 bases). The CDR3 is 18 amino acids. In germline, CDR1 is LGHDT, CDR2 YNNKEL (reference sequence). Trimming removed 1 base at V and 0 bases at J, with 18 bases between. The CDR3 DNA reads TGTGCCAGCAGCCAAGCAGAGGATCGGGGGTTTTTGAACACTGAAGCTTTCTTT. This encodes CASSQAEDRGFLNTEAFF.

The chain is built from TRBV24-1 and TRBJ2-5; maybe TRBD2 (6 bases). Germline CDR1 KGHDR, CDR2 SFDVKD. Trimming pared 4 bases from V and 5 bases from J, leaving 16 bases between. The CDR3 spans 15 residues. The CDR3 is CATSEGTSVRETQYF. CDR3 sequence (DNA): TGTGCCACCAGTGAGGGGACTTCCGTTCGTGAGACCCAGTACTTC.

In this sample, this clone turned up a few times. The chain carries TRBV10-3 and TRBJ1-1; a possible D gene is TRBD1 (6 bases). The CDR3 is made up of 13 amino acids. Looked up from germline, CDR1 is ENHRY and CDR2 is SYGVKD. V was shortened by 8 bases and J by 8 bases, with 18 bases between the two germline ends. Here the CDR3 reads CAIQSREGTEAFF. Written as DNA, the CDR3 is TGTGCCATCCAGTCTAGGGAAGGGACAGAAGCTTTCTTT.

The rearrangement joins TRBV4-2 to TRBJ2-5; 14 bases fit TRBD2. J lost 1 base, V lost 2 bases, and 9 bases had no gene match. Germline V gene data show CDR1 as LGHNA and CDR2 as YNFKEQ. The CDR3 runs to 19 residues. The CDR3 is CASSQHRLAGGKVQETQYF. CDR3 nucleotides: TGTGCCAGCAGCCAACACCGACTAGCGGGGGGGAAAGTCCAAGAGACCCAGTACTTC.

The genes are TRBV7-2 and TRBJ1-2, with 11 bases that match TRBD1. Looked up from germline, CDR1 is SGHTA and CDR2 is FQGNSA. The CDR3 has 12 residues. J lost 7 bases, V lost 9 bases, and 4 bases had no gene match. The CDR3 bases are TGTGCCAGTAGGACAGGGGGCGGTGGCTACACCTTC. Residues: CASRTGGGGYTF.

This chain links TRBV6-5 with TRBJ1-3; D uncertain. Trimming took off 2 bases at V and 0 bases at J, with 5 bases between the two ends. The CDR3 contains 14 residues. CDR1 is MNHEY and CDR2 is SVGAGI in the germline V gene. The CDR3 DNA reads as TGTGCCAGCAGTTACGGGAGCTCTGGAAACACCATATATTTT. It yields the protein CASSYGSSGNTIYF.

V is TRBV5-1 and J is TRBJ2-1, with 7 positions matching TRBD1. The V and J ends lost 0 bases and 7 bases, in that order; junction bases with no gene match: 7. CDR3 length: 15 residues. CDR1 SGHRS and CDR2 YFSETQ come from the germline V gene. CDR3 DNA: TGCGCCAGCAGCTTGGCCCTCTCGACAGGGAATGAGCAGTTCTTC. Protein: CASSLALSTGNEQFF.

This clone was recorded only once. The chain carries TRBV7-3 and TRBJ2-1; D is unresolved. Between the trimmed V and J ends, which lost 5 bases and 5 bases, there was a span of 10 bases. Per germline, CDR1 SGHTA and CDR2 FQGTGA. CDR3 size: 13 residues. The CDR3 region has the DNA TGTGCCAGCAGCCCAGACACCGACAATGAGCAGTTCTTC. This encodes CASSPDTDNEQFF.

This chain joins TRBV25-1 and TRBJ1-6; no firm D call. CDR3 length equals 13 residues. V lost 2 bases and J lost 10, with 9 bases in between. Germline lookup yields CDR1 MGHDK and CDR2 SYGVNS. The CDR3 protein is CASSEQPRSPLHF. As DNA, the CDR3 is TGTGCCAGCAGTGAACAGCCTAGGTCACCCCTCCACTTT.

The chain links TRBV3-1 (or the pseudogene TRBV3-2) to TRBJ2-1, with 9 bases aligning to TRBD2. CDR3 size: 16 residues. The trim removed 1 base at V and 9 bases at J, leaving 10 bases unmatched. CDR1 is LGHDT, CDR2 YNNKEL, per germline (reference sequence). The CDR3 region is CASSQGLSGGHGEQFF. DNA for the CDR3: TGTGCCAGCAGCCAAGGACTCAGCGGGGGGCACGGTGAGCAGTTCTTC.

This chain joins TRBV24-1 and TRBJ2-2; no reliable D call. V lost 2 bases to trimming and J lost 0 bases, with 12 bases between them. The CDR3 runs to 17 residues. CDR1 and CDR2 (germline): KGHDR, SFDVKD. For the CDR3, the DNA is TGTGCCACCAGTGATTCCCCAGGCAGGCCGAACACCGGGGAGCTGTTTTTT. Protein sequence: CATSDSPGRPNTGELFF.

This rearrangement joins TRBV7-2 to TRBJ1-2; D is undetermined. The CDR3 has 12 amino acids. Germline-derived CDR1 and CDR2 are SGHTA and FQGNSA. Trimming removed 2 bases at V and 4 bases at J, with 5 bases between. The CDR3 coding sequence is TGTGCCAGCAGCTTACCAGGCTATGGCTACACCTTC. Translating it yields CASSLPGYGYTF.

CDR3 nucleotide sequence: TGTGCCAGCAGTTACTCGCAACACGTCACAGATACGCAGTATTTT. It translates to CASSYSQHVTDTQYF. V and J are TRBV6-5 and TRBJ2-3; no clear D. Trimming removed 0 bases at V and 2 bases at J, with 9 bases between. CDR1 is MNHEY, CDR2 SVGAGI, per germline. This CDR3 is built from 15 residues.

The sample holds one count of this clone. V gene TRBV10-3 combines with J gene TRBJ1-1, with TRBD1 matching over 8 bases. Germline CDR1 reads ENHRY; CDR2 reads SYGVKD. Losses at the gene ends were 4 bases for V and 1 base for J; bases not matched to a gene: 2. CDR3 length: 14 residues. CDR3 coding DNA: TGTGCCATCAGTGCCGGACAGGGGAACACTGAAGCTTTCTTT. It translates to CAISAGQGNTEAFF.

This sequence joins TRBV7-2 and TRBJ1-5, with D unclear. Between the trimmed V and J ends, which lost 1 base and 0 bases, there was a span of 10 bases. CDR3 length equals 16 residues. The V gene's germline CDR1 is SGHTA and CDR2 FQGNSA. The CDR3 reads CASSLVAGHSNQPQHF. The CDR3 DNA reads as TGTGCCAGCAGCTTAGTGGCAGGCCATAGCAATCAGCCCCAGCATTTT.

The J gene is TRBJ1-1, the V gene TRBV9; 10 positions match TRBD1. Germline V CDR1 and CDR2: SGDLS, YYNGEE. V shed 4 bases and J 11 bases; nucleotides not matched to a gene: 11. The CDR3 loop spans 14 amino acids. The CDR3 protein is CASSQGQGWDGAFF. The CDR3 nucleotides read TGTGCCAGCAGCCAGGGACAGGGGTGGGATGGGGCTTTCTTT.